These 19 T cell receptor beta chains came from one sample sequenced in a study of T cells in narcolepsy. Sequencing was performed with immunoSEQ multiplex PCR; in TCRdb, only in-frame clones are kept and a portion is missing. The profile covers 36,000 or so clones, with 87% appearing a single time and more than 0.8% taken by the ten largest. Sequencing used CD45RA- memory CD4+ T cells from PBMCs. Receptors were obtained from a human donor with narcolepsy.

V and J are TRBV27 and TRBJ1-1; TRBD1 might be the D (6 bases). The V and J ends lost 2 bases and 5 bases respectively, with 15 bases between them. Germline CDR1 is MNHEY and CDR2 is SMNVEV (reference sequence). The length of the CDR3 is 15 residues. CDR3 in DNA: TGTGCCAGCAGTTTAAAAGGGGGGGGAAGAACTGAAGCTTTCTTT. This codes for CASSLKGGGRTEAFF.

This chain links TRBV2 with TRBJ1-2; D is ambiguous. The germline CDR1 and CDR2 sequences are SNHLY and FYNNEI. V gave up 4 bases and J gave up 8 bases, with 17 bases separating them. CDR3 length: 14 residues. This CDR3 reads CASSVAERFSGYTF. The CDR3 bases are TGTGCCAGCAGTGTTGCAGAAAGATTCAGCGGCTACACCTTC.

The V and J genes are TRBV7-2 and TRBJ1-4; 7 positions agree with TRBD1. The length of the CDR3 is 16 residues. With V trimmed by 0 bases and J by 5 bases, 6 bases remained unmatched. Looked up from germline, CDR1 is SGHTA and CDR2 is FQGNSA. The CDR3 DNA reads TGTGCCAGCAGCTTAGCGATGTACAGGGGAAATGAAAAACTGTTTTTT. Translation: CASSLAMYRGNEKLFF. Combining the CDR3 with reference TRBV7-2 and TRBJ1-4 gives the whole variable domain GAGVSQSPSNKVTEKGKDVELRCDPISGHTALYWYRQSLGQGLEFLIYFQGNSAPDKSGLPSDRFSAERTGGSVSTLTIQRTQQEDSAVYLCASSLAMYRGNEKLFFGSGTQLSVL.

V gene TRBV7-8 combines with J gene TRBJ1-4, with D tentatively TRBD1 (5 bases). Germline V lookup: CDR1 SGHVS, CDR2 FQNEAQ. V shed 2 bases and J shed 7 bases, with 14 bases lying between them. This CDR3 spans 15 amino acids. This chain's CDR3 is CASSLHPQGGEKLFF. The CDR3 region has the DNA TGTGCCAGCAGCTTACACCCTCAGGGCGGTGAAAAACTGTTTTTT. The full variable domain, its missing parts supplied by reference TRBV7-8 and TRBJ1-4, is GAGVSQSPRYKVAKRGQDVALRCDPISGHVSLFWYQQALGQGPEFLTYFQNEAQLDKSGLPSDRFFAERPEGSVSTLKIQRTQQEDSAVYLCASSLHPQGGEKLFFGSGTQLSVL.

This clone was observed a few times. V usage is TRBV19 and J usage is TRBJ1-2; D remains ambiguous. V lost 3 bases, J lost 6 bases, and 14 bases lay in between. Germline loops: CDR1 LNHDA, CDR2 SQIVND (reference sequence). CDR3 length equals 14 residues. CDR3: CASSISGVLNGYTF. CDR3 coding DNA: TGTGCCAGTAGTATTTCGGGCGTATTAAATGGCTACACCTTC.

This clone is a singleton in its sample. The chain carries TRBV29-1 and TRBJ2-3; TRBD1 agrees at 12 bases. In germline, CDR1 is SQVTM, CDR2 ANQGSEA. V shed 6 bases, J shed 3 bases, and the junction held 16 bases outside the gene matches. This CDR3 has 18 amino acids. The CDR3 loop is CSVAPGQGASGPTDTQYF. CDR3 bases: TGCAGCGTCGCGCCGGGACAGGGGGCTAGCGGCCCGACAGATACGCAGTATTTT.

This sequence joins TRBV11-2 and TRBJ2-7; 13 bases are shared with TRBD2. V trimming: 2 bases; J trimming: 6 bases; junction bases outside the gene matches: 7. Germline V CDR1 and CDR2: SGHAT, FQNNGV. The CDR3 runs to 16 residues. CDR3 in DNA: TGTGCCAGCAGCTTATTGACCGGGACTAGCGGGGCCGAGCAGTACTTC. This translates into CASSLLTGTSGAEQYF.

CDR3 protein: CASSPAGTEPSGNTIYF. CDR3 coding DNA: TGTGCCAGCAGCCCCGCCGGGACAGAACCCTCTGGAAACACCATATATTTT. The chain has TRBV7-2 and TRBJ1-3; TRBD1 matches at 7 bases. CDR3 size: 17 residues. The V and J ends lost 5 bases and 0 bases, in that order; junction bases with no gene match: 10. Germline V gene data show CDR1 as SGHTA and CDR2 as FQGNSA.

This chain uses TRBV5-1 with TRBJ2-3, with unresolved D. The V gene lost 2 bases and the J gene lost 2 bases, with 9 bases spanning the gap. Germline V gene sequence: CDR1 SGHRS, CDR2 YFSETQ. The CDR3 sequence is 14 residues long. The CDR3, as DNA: TGCGCCAGCAGCTTAGGGCACCCCACAGATACGCAGTATTTT. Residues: CASSLGHPTDTQYF.

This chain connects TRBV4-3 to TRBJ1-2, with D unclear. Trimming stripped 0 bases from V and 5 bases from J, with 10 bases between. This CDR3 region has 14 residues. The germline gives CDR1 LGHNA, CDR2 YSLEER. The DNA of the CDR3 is TGCGCCAGCAGCCAAGACAGACGGGTTTATGGCTACACCTTC. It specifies CASSQDRRVYGYTF.

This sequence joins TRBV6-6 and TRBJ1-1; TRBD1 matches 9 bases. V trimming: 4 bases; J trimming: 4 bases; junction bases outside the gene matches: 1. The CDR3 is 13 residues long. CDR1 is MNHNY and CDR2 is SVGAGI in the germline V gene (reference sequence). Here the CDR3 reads CASSSDRGTEAFF. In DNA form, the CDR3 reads TGTGCCAGCAGTTCGGACAGGGGCACTGAAGCTTTCTTT.

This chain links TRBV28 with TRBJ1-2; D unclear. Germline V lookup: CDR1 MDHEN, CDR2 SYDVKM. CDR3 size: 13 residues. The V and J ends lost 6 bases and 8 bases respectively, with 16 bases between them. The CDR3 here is CASSYGGTGGYTF. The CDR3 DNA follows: TGTGCCAGCAGCTACGGTGGTACGGGAGGCTACACCTTC.

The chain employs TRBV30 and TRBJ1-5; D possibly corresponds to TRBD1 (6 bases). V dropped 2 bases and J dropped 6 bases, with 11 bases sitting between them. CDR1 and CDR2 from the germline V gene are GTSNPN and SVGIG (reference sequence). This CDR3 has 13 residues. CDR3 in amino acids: CAWSTGWLQPQHF. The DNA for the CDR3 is TGTGCCTGGAGTACAGGGTGGCTTCAGCCCCAGCATTTT.

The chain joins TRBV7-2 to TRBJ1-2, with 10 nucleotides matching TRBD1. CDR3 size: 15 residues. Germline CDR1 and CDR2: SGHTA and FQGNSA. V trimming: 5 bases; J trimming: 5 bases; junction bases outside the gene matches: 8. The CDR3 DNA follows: TGTGCCAGCAGCCTCCCGGACAGGGGGATATATGGCTACACCTTC. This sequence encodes CASSLPDRGIYGYTF.

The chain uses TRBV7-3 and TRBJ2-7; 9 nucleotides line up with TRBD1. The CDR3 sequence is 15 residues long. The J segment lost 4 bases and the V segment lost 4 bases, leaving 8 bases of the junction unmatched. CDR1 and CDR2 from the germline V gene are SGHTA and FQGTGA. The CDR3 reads CASSSTGGYIYEQYF. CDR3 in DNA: TGTGCCAGCAGCTCAACAGGGGGCTATATATACGAGCAGTACTTC.

Here the CDR3 reads CASSGVAGITDTQYF. The CDR3 DNA reads as TGTGCCAGTAGTGGGGTAGCGGGTATCACAGATACGCAGTATTTT. V usage is TRBV19 and J usage is TRBJ2-3; the match to TRBD2 covers 7 bases. Trimming at V came to 5 bases and at J to 2 bases, leaving 7 bases not matched to a gene. Per the germline V gene, CDR1 is LNHDA and CDR2 is SQIVND (reference sequence). There are 15 residues in the CDR3.

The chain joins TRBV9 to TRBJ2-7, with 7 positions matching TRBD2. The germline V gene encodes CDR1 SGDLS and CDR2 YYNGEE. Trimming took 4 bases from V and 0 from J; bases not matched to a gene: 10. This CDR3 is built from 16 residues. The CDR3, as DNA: TGTGCCAGCAGCCTCGAGGGAGGGAGGGGCTCCTACGAGCAGTACTTC. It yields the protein CASSLEGGRGSYEQYF.

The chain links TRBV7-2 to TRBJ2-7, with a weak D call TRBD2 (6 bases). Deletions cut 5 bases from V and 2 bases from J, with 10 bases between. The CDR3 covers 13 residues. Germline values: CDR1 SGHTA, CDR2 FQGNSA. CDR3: CASSLSGPYEQYF. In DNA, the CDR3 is TGTGCCAGCAGCCTTAGCGGTCCCTACGAGCAGTACTTC.

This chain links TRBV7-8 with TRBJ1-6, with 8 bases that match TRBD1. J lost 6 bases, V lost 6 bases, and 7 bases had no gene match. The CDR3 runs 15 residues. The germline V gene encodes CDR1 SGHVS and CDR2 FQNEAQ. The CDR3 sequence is CASSSYDRGNSPLHF. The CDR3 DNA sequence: TGTGCCAGCAGTTCCTACGACAGGGGTAATTCACCCCTCCACTTT.